This T cell receptor beta chain was observed in a study of human T cells and chemical hapten exposure (dated by TCRdb to the early 2020s). With respect to the entire study: For sensitization, 2% DPC in acetone was applied to a roughly 2 cm by roughly 2 cm area of upper inner arm skin. Peripheral blood TCR repertoire changes were tracked in vivo in alopecia patients during primary and secondary sensitization to the hapten diphenylcyclopropenone (DPC). The mostly female patient cohort included alopecia areata with under or over 50% scalp involvement, alopecia totalis and alopecia universalis. Around 30 alopecia patients provided blood for TCR sequencing at one to four time points (pre-sensitization, 2, 6 and 24 weeks). Blood samples were taken from patients before sensitization (week 0) and at 2, 6 and about 24 weeks after DPC sensitization. Patients additionally received weekly therapeutic DPC doses to the scalp throughout the approximately 24-week study period. The libraries were sequenced as a pool, and the TCR yield per sample differed mostly because of small variations in library volumes within the pool. Patch testing was performed on the upper back with Finn chambers containing 0.01% DPC, and the patch tests were scored after 6 days according to International Contact Dermatitis Research Group standards.

Taken from cysteine to phenylalanine, the CDR3 has 11 residues. The retained sequence is limited to the CDR3, 33 bases, with the frame set at the first base. Relative to germline, V is 2 bases shorter and J is 5 bases shorter, with 7 bases between their ends. The germline V gene provides CDR1 SQVTM and CDR2 ANQGSEA. This clonotype turned up a few times. Its specific antigen is unknown. The sample holds no much larger clone one base away, and base qualities are not on file. The library came from RACE. Sequencing was performed on a NextSeq 500. During library preparation, unique molecular identifiers were attached to individual cDNA molecules so that TCRs could be counted quantitatively and reproducibly. Each blood RNA sample was used to sequence both TCR alpha and TCR beta chains. The source study handled its data this way. Samples had a median of roughly 91,000 TCRs, with a range from roughly 23,224 to 750,000. The Decombinator software suite was used to annotate V, J and CDR3 in the TCR reads. Every sample was subsampled to the same number of TCRs (28,000) for the PS versus PT1 abundance plots. Expanded TCRs were defined as absent before sensitization and observed at least eight times at the 2-week time point. The raw public data were reprocessed by TCRdb itself: fastp quality trimming at Q25, MiXCR clonotype calling, in-frame beta chains only. Rows are combined by CDR3 protein, so each entry shows the most common genes and DNA. These V and J calls derive from TCRdb rather than the authors' analysis. The sample table shows tens of thousands of distinct CDR3 sequences, and about 10% are seen once. Jointly, the top ten make up about 2.4% of the sample.

This sample's time point label indicates: patch test 1, 2 weeks after DPC sensitization. The treatment or condition label corresponds to: therapeutic diphenylcyclopropenone sensitization with weekly scalp DPC. At every patch-test visit, the blood draw took place before the patch test was put on. Patients were eligible if aged 18 to 70, diagnosed with alopecia and judged suitable for DPC therapy, and pregnant patients were excluded. Total RNA was extracted from unfractionated whole blood collected in Tempus Blood RNA tubes. Here is what the overall study found, with its caveats: All patients had alopecia, a presumed autoimmune disease, so their immune response might differ from that of healthy individuals. No change with DPC sensitization was found in the number of TCRs above 1 in 1000 frequency, and no evidence of global repertoire structure alterations was found. After repeated subsampling, the strength of the expansion versus patch-test correlation and the threshold at which it became significant changed. A positive correlation was found between the number of PT1 expanded TCRs and patch test score, with significance reached at thresholds 8, 16 and 32 but not 4. Compared with pre-sensitization or healthy control sets, expanded TCRs formed significantly more large CDR3 similarity clusters, which is consistent with antigen-driven responses.

The chain was built from TRBV29-1 and TRBJ2-7; no D gene call is confident. Source: whole blood, taken in connection with sensitization to the hapten diphenylcyclopropenone (DPC). This receptor was obtained from a middle-aged man with alopecia areata. Some clones in this sample may be carry-over from other donors' samples. CDR3 region: CSVEYRDEQYF. The sequence in DNA is TGCAGCGTTGAATATAGGGACGAGCAGTACTTC.